The entry below gives a single T cell receptor beta chain sequence along with its context. Its specificity is not known. The CDR3 consists of 13 residues. Germline CDR1 SNHLY, CDR2 FYNNEI. Trimming took 3 bases from V and 8 from J, leaving 11 bases between them. Libraries were prepared by immunoSEQ multiplex PCR; TCRdb keeps only in-frame clonotypes and omits some of them. The sample comprises over 120,000 clones, over 80% of which are singletons, and under 5% rests with the top ten. This record comes from a study of cytomegalovirus exposure and HLA in healthy donors. Study at large: A subsequent analysis reported that the 120 validation repertoires were produced on the same platform that had also been used for the 550 to 750 first-cohort repertoires.

Study-level findings and limits: The listing of 150 to 200 TCR beta chains classed them as cytomegalovirus-associated.

The sequenced material came from PBMCs. The clonotype originates from a man aged 18 to 29 in good health and CMV-seropositive. The chain has TRBV2 and TRBJ2-1; D gene uncertain. CDR3 in DNA: TGTGCCAGCAGTGACAGAAGTGTTGATGAGCAGTTCTTC. Its protein is CASSDRSVDEQFF.